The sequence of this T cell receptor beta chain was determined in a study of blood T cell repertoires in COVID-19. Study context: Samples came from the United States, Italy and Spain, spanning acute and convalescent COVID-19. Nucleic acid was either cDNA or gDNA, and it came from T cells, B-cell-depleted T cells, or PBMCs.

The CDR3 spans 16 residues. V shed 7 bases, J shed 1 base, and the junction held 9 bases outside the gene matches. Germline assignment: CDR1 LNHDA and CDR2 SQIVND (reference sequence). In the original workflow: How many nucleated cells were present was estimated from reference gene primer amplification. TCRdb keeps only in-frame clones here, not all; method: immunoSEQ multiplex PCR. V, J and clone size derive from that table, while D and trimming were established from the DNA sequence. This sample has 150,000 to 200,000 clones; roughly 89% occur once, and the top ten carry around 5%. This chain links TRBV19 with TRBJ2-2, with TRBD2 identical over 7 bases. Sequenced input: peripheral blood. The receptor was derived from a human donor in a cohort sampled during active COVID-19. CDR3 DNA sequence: TGTGCCAGTATCTGGCCGGGGGGTCAGAACACCGGGGAGCTGTTTTTT. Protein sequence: CASIWPGGQNTGELFF.